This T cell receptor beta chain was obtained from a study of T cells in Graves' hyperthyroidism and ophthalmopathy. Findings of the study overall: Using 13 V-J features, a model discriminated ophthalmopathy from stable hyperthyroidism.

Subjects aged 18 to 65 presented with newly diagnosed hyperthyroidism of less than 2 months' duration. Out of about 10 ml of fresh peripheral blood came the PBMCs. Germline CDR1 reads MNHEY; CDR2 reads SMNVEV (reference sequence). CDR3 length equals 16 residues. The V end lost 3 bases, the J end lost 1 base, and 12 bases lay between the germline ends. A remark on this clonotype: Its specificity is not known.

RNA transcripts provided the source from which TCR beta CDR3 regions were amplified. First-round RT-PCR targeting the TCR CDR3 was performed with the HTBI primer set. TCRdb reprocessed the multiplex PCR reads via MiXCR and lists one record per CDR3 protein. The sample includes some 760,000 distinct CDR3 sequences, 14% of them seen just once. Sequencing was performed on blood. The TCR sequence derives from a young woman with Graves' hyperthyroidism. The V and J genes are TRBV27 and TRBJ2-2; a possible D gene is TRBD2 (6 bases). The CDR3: CASSFSSSGNTGELFF. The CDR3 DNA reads TGTGCCAGCAGTTTTAGCAGTAGCGGGAACACCGGGGAGCTGTTTTTT.